A selection of T cell receptor beta chains follows, all from one sample in a study of shared clonotypes between healthy human individuals. Repertoires were generated with immunoSEQ multiplex PCR, while TCRdb's copy carries only in-frame clones and drops some. The sample yields about 1.5 million clones, around 98% seen once. Sequenced input: naive CD4+ T cells sorted from blood. These receptors were obtained from a man in his thirties or forties in good health. Each CDR3 is given without its conserved first and last residue.

>TRBV6-6
ASSYSVPTYEQY
>TRBV2
ASSDRQDVNQPQH
>TRBV5-1
ASSQGTGNYGYT
>TRBV7-3
ASSAKPSLGRVDTQY
>TRBV27
ASSLRGQVSGGELF
>TRBV28
ASLPRRPVETGELF
>TRBV28
ASSRGLAGYEDTQY
>TRBV2
ASSEALRVQGPRRETEAF
>TRBV4-1
ASSQERTGEDEQF
>TRBV2
ASNPTGGSEKLF
>TRBV27
ASTTSGQGPYEQY
>TRBV28
ASSFSGTGQYGYT
>TRBV5-4
ASSAGASQY
>TRBV18
ASSPYVDQPQH
>TRBV18
ASSPGTSGAYEQY
>TRBV19
ASSSGGGQGAIGYT
>TRBV5-4
ASSPYDSAGELF
>TRBV28
ATSGGTQY
>TRBV6-5
ASSRSGSGDTQY
>TRBV28
ASSFRPRNQPQH
>TRBV7-6
ASSLGQGEMNTEAF
>TRBV10-3
AISDGTGDQPQH
>TRBV7-9
ASSFRQTDTQY
>TRBV6-5
ASSSLAGGGNEQF
>TRBV27
ASSRTSGMSSYNEQF
>TRBV9
ASSVTYRGGLDEQY
>TRBV27
ASSWRASQETQY
>TRBV7-2
ASSSRTTRGSGELF
>TRBV25-1
ASKRNTEAF
>TRBV6-5
ASSYSKWKNGYT
>TRBV5-8
ASSSEDGLLQETQY
>TRBV10-1
ASSERLAGKTY
>TRBV6-6
ASSYIDTQY
>TRBV28
ASRPGRISYEQY
>TRBV5-1
ASGRQSKNIQY
>TRBV27
ASSFVGYPNPSKQY
>TRBV18
ASSPPTGSNTGELF
>TRBV28
ASSLPGQKVQETQY
>TRBV20-1
SAELGEQF
>TRBV9
ASSLGQGNEKLF
>TRBV19
ASSGSGGIQPQH
>TRBV9
ASSVEAGSTDTQY
>TRBV5-6
ASSPQGWYGYT
>TRBV28
ASSLPLRDPSYEQY
>TRBV11-2
ASGPTSGRSYNEQF
>TRBV10-3
AISEWVEGAALAGVYEQY
>TRBV29-1
SVDGQNTGELF
>TRBV15
ATSRDLIGTGNQPQH
>TRBV9
ASSVGDGPGPNEAF
>TRBV7-3
ASSLGGNYEQY
>TRBV2
ASSRDRAWYEQY
>TRBV7-8
ASSRRVLWVDGELF
>TRBV4-3
ASSQEARGGEAQH
>TRBV4-2
ASSQERHGYEQY
>TRBV7-8
ASSVGHDGYT
>TRBV5-1
ASSRDRGRTDTQY
>TRBV7-9
ASSLGDISNQPQH